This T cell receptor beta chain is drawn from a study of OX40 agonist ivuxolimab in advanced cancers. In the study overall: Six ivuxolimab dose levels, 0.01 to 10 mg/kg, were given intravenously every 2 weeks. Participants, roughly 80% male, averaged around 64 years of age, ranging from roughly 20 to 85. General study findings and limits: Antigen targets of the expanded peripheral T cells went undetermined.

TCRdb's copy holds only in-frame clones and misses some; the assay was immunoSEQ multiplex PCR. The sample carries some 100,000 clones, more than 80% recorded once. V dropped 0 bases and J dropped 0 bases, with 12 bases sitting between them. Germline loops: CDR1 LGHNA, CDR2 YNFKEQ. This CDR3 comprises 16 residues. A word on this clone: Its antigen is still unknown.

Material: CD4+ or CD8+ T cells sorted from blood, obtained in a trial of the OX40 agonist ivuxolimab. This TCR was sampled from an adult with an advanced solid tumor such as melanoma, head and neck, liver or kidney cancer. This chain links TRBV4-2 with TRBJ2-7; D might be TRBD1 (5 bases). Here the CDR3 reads CASSQEAGWSSYEQYF. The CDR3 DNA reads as TGTGCCAGCAGCCAAGAAGCAGGGTGGAGCTCCTACGAGCAGTACTTC.